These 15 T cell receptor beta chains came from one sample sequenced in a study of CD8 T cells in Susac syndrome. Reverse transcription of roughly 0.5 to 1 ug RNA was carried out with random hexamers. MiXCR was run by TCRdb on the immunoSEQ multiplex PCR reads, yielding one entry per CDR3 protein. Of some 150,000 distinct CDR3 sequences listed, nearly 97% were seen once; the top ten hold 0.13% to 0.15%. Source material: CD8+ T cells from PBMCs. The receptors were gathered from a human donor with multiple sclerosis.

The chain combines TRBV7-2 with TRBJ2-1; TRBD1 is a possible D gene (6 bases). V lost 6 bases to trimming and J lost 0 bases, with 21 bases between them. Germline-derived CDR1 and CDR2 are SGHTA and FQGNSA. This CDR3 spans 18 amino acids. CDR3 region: CASSWPLTGDSSYNEQFF. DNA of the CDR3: TGTGCCAGCAGTTGGCCCTTGACAGGAGACAGCTCCTACAATGAGCAGTTCTTC.

This CDR3 is CASSLKGANTEAFF. The CDR3 DNA sequence: TGTGCCAGCAGTTTGAAGGGGGCGAACACTGAAGCTTTCTTT. The V gene is TRBV27, the J gene TRBJ1-1, with 7 nucleotides matching TRBD1. The CDR3 is 14 residues long. CDR1 MNHEY and CDR2 SMNVEV come from the germline V gene (reference sequence). V was pared by 3 bases and J by 1 base, with 2 bases of the junction left unmatched.

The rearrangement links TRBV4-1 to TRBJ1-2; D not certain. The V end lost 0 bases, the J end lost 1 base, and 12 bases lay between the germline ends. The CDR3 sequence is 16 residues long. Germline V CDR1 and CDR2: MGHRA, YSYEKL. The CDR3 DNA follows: TGCGCCAGCAGCCAAGATTTCGAAGCTGGTAACTATGGCTACACCTTC. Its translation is CASSQDFEAGNYGYTF.

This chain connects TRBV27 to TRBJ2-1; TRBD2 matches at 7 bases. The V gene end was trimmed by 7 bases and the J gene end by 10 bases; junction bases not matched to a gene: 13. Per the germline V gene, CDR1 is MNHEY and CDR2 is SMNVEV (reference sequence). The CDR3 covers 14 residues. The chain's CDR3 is CASTLWASGQEQFF. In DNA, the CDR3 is TGTGCCAGCACCCTCTGGGCTAGCGGCCAAGAGCAGTTCTTC.

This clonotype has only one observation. The CDR3 sequence: CASSAGWTESTDTQYF. In DNA form, the CDR3 reads TGTGCCAGCAGTGCAGGGTGGACAGAGAGCACAGATACGCAGTATTTT. The V gene is TRBV6-4, the J gene TRBJ2-3; weak D call: TRBD1 (6 bases). Trimming shortened V by 4 bases and J by 0 bases, and 14 bases separated the two germline ends. Germline V CDR1 and CDR2: MRHNA, SNTAGT. The CDR3 extends over 16 amino acids.

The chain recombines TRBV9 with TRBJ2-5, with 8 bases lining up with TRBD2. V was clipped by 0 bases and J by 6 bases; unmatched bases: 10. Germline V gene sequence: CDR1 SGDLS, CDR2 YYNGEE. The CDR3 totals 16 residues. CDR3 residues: CASSVDDGGASKTQYF. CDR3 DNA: TGTGCCAGCAGCGTAGATGACGGGGGGGCTTCAAAGACCCAGTACTTC.

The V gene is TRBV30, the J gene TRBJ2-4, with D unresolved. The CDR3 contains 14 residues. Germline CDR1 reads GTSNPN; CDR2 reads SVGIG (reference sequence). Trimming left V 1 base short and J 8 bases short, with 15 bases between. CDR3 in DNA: TGTGCCTGGAGTGATGGGAATCTAGGACACATTCAGTACTTC. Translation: CAWSDGNLGHIQYF. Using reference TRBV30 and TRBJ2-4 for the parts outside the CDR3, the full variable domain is SQTIHQWPATLVQPVGSPLSLECTVEGTSNPNLYWYRQAAGRGLQLLFYSVGIGQISSEVPQNLSASRPQDRQFILSSKKLLLSDSGFYLCAWSDGNLGHIQYFGAGTRLSVL.

CDR3 nucleotide sequence: TGCGCCAGCAGTCAATCGGGGCAGGGGTCGGGAGAGACCCAGTACTTC. This gives the protein CASSQSGQGSGETQYF. This sequence joins TRBV23-1 and TRBJ2-5; TRBD1 might be the D (6 bases). TRBV23-1 is flagged as an ORF with uncertain function. The germline V and J ends were trimmed by 0 bases and 4 bases, with 15 bases remaining between them. This CDR3 is 16 amino acids long.

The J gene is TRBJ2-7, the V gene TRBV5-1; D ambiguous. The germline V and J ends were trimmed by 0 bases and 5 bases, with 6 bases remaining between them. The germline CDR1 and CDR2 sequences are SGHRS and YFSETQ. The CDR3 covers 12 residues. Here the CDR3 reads CASSLVGNEQYF. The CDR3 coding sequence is TGCGCCAGCAGCTTGGTTGGGAACGAGCAGTACTTC.

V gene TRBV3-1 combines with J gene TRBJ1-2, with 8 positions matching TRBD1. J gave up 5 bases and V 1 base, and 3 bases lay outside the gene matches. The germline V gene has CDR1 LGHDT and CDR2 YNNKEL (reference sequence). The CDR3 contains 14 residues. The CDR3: CASSQGTGRYGYTF. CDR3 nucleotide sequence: TGTGCCAGCAGCCAAGGGACAGGGAGATATGGCTACACCTTC.

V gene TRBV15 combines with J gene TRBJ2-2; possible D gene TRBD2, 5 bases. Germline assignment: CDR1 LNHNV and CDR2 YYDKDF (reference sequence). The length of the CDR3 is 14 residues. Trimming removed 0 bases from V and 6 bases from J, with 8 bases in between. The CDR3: CATSRDTGSGELFF. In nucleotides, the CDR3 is TGTGCCACCAGCAGAGATACGGGGTCCGGGGAGCTGTTTTTT. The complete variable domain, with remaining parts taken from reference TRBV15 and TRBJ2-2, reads DAMVIQNPRYQVTQFGKPVTLSCSQTLNHNVMYWYQQKSSQAPKLLFHYYDKDFNNEADTPDNFQSRRPNTSFCFLDIRSPGLGDTAMYLCATSRDTGSGELFFGEGSRLTVL.

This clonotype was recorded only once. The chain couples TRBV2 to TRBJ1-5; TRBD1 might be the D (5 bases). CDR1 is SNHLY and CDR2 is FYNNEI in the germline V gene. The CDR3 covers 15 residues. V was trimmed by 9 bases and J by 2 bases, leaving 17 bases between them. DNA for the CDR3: TGTGCCAGATCGGACGACCTGGGGGGCAATCAGCCCCAGCATTTT. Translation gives CARSDDLGGNQPQHF. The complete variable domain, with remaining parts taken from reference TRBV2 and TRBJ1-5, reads EPEVTQTPSHQVTQMGQEVILRCVPISNHLYFYWYRQILGQKVEFLVSFYNNEISEKSEIFDDQFSVERPDGSNFTLKIRSTKLEDSAMYFCARSDDLGGNQPQHFGDGTRLSIL.

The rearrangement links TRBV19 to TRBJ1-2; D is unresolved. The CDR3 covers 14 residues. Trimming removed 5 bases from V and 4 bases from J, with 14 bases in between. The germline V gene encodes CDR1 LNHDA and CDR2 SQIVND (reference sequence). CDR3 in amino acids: CASSSFGESYGYTF. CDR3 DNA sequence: TGTGCCAGTAGTTCATTCGGGGAATCCTATGGCTACACCTTC.

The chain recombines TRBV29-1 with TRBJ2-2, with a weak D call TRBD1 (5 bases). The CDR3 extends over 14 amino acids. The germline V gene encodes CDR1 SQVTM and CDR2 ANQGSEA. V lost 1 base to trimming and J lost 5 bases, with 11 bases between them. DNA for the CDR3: TGCAGCGTTGAAGTTCGGCAGGGAACCGGGGAGCTGTTTTTT. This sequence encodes CSVEVRQGTGELFF.

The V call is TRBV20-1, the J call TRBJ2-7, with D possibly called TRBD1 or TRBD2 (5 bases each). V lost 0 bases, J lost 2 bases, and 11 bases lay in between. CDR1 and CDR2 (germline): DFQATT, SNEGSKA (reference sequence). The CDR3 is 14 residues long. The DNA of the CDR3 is TGCAGTGCTAGAGACCCGGGGCAGCCCTACGAGCAGTACTTC. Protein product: CSARDPGQPYEQYF.